This T cell receptor beta chain was sequenced in a study of T cells in Graves' hyperthyroidism and ophthalmopathy. Overall study results and limits: Ophthalmopathy was separated from stable hyperthyroidism by a 13 V-J model. Most clonotypes expanded in the thyroid (above 0.001) were also present in blood. Before onset, ophthalmopathy was predicted by the model a median around 6 months earlier.

Germline V CDR1 and CDR2: MNHEY, SMNVEV (reference sequence). The CDR3 spans 13 residues. V was shortened by 7 bases and J by 3 bases, with 13 bases between the two germline ends. Diagnosing involved the use of clinical symptoms, serum thyroxine and TRAb, thyroid ultrasound and orbital computed tomography. Template material for amplifying TCR beta CDR3 regions consisted of RNA transcripts. First-round RT-PCR targeting the TCR CDR3 was performed with the HTBI primer set. Each CDR3 protein is one row after TCRdb ran MiXCR on the multiplex PCR reads. The sample consists of about 590,000 distinct CDR3 sequences, around a sixth of them appearing once. This clonotype was detected many times. The target antigen is unknown.

The sequenced sample was blood. This TCR was sampled from a woman aged 25-40 years with Graves' hyperthyroidism. This rearrangement joins TRBV27 to TRBJ2-7, with D unresolved. The CDR3 coding sequence is TGTGCCAGCACTGGATTACTCGGCTACGAGCAGTACTTC. Its protein product is CASTGLLGYEQYF.